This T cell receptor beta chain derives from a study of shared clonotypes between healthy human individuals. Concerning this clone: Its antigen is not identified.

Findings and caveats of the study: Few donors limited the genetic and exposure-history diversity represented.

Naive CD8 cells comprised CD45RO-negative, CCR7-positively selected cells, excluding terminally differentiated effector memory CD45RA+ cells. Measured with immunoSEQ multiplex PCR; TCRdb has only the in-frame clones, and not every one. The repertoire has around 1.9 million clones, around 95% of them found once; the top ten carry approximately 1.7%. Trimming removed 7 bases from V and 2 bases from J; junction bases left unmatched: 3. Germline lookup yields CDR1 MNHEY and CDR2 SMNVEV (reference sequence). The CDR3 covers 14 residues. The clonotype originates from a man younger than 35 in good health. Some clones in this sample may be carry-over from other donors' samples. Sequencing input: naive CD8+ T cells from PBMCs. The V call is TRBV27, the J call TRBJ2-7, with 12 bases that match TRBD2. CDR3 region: CASTTSGSAYEQYF. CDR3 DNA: TGTGCCAGCACGACTAGCGGGAGTGCCTACGAGCAGTACTTC.